One sample yielded the 15 T cell receptor beta chains listed below, sequenced in a study of cytomegalovirus exposure and HLA in healthy donors. The repertoire was sequenced with immunoSEQ multiplex PCR; TCRdb's copy has only in-frame clones and lacks some. Found here are about 330,000 clones, just over 85% of them singletons; the top ten hold roughly 0.8%. Sequencing was performed on PBMCs. The receptors stem from a young woman in good health and CMV-seronegative.

The V call is TRBV6-5, the J call TRBJ2-1, with TRBD2 identical over 13 bases. The CDR3 has 15 residues. Germline lookup yields CDR1 MNHEY and CDR2 SVGAGI. The ends lost 6 bases at V and 4 bases at J; junction bases unmatched: 3. In DNA form, the CDR3 reads TGTGCCAGCAGAAAGACTAGCGGGAGGTACAATGAGCAGTTCTTC. Translating gives CASRKTSGRYNEQFF.

The chain has TRBV2 and TRBJ2-1; 10 nucleotides match TRBD2. The CDR3 sequence is 14 residues long. Germline CDR1 and CDR2: SNHLY and FYNNEI. Losses at the gene ends were 8 bases for V and 4 bases for J; bases not matched to a gene: 5. In DNA form, the CDR3 reads TGTGCCAGCTTAAGGACTAGCGGATACAATGAGCAGTTCTTC. It yields the protein CASLRTSGYNEQFF.

This clone has just a few counts. The rearrangement joins TRBV6-5 to TRBJ1-2, with D perhaps matching TRBD1 (6 bases). CDR3 length: 15 residues. The germline V gene has CDR1 MNHEY and CDR2 SVGAGI. V was pared by 2 bases and J by 8 bases, with 18 bases between. The CDR3, as DNA: TGTGCCAGCAGTTACAAGACAGGCGGAAGCCTAGGCTACACCTTC. This codes for CASSYKTGGSLGYTF.

V is TRBV7-2 and J is TRBJ1-1, with D unclear. Trimming took 1 base from V and 4 from J, leaving 19 bases between them. CDR3 size: 17 residues. Germline lookup yields CDR1 SGHTA and CDR2 FQGNSA. The DNA of the CDR3 is TGTGCCAGCAGCTTAGGGGGATCGGGGTCGGTTGGCACTGAAGCTTTCTTT. Translating gives CASSLGGSGSVGTEAFF.

The chain uses TRBV4-2 and TRBJ2-1; 13 bases are shared with TRBD2. V was pared by 3 bases and J by 5 bases, with 13 bases of the junction left unmatched. The germline V gene has CDR1 LGHNA and CDR2 YNFKEQ. The length of the CDR3 is 19 residues. In DNA, the CDR3 is TGTGCCAGCAGCCAGTTTGCCGGGACTAGCGGGACGGGGGACAATGAGCAGTTCTTC. Protein: CASSQFAGTSGTGDNEQFF.

This clone was recorded once. This rearrangement joins TRBV18 to TRBJ2-1; TRBD2 matches 13 bases. The CDR3 length is 17 residues. Germline trimming cut 3 bases from V and 9 bases from J; bases unmatched to any gene: 11. Germline CDR1 KGHSH, CDR2 LQKENI. For the CDR3, the DNA is TGTGCCAGCTCACCTTCAACCGGGACTAGCGGGATAGGTGAGCAGTTCTTC. Protein product: CASSPSTGTSGIGEQFF.

This chain joins TRBV9 and TRBJ1-4, with 10 bases matching TRBD1. This CDR3 contains 15 residues. Germline lookup yields CDR1 SGDLS and CDR2 YYNGEE. V dropped 4 bases and J dropped 5; count of bases not matched to a gene: 5. CDR3 protein: CASSPGQGGNEKLFF. CDR3 bases: TGTGCCAGCAGCCCCGGACAGGGGGGAAATGAAAAACTGTTTTTT.

The CDR3: CASSLVAGPNEQFF. The CDR3, as DNA: TGTGCCAGCAGCTTAGTCGCAGGGCCCAATGAGCAGTTCTTC. The chain couples TRBV7-9 to TRBJ2-1; perhaps TRBD1 as D (5 bases). Trimming removed 1 base from V and 6 bases from J, with 10 bases in between. This CDR3 has 14 amino acids. Germline V lookup: CDR1 SEHNR, CDR2 FQNEAQ (reference sequence).

The chain uses TRBV7-3 and TRBJ1-2, with unresolved D. Germline V lookup: CDR1 SGHTA, CDR2 FQGTGA. Trimming cost V 4 bases and J 3 bases, with 6 bases left between them. This CDR3 contains 12 residues. This CDR3 reads CASSSLYYGYTF. CDR3 nucleotide sequence: TGTGCCAGCAGCTCACTCTACTATGGCTACACCTTC.

This clone was observed once. The chain links TRBV11-2 to TRBJ2-1, with 7 bases aligning to TRBD2. The CDR3 extends over 14 amino acids. Germline V gives CDR1 SGHAT, CDR2 FQNNGV. J lost 0 bases, V lost 5 bases, and 1 base had no gene match. The CDR3 sequence is CASSPSGSYNEQFF. The CDR3 DNA reads as TGTGCCAGCAGCCCTAGCGGCTCCTACAATGAGCAGTTCTTC. The full variable domain, completed using reference TRBV11-2 and TRBJ2-1, is EAGVAQSPRYKIIEKRQSVAFWCNPISGHATLYWYQQILGQGPKLLIQFQNNGVVDDSQLPKDRFSAERLKGVDSTLKIQPAKLEDSAVYLCASSPSGSYNEQFFGPGTRLTVL.

The rearrangement links TRBV25-1 to TRBJ1-1; D uncertain. CDR1 is MGHDK and CDR2 is SYGVNS in the germline V gene. Trimming cost V 6 bases and J 1 base, with 15 bases left between them. The CDR3 runs 15 residues. CDR3 sequence (DNA): TGTGCCAGCAGCCCTCCCCGAGGGCCGAACACTGAAGCTTTCTTT. Protein product: CASSPPRGPNTEAFF.

This clone was observed once. The chain carries TRBV28 and TRBJ2-1; 9 bases align to TRBD2. With 6 bases clipped from V and 0 bases from J, the junction kept 12 bases outside the gene matches. This CDR3 has 18 residues. Germline values: CDR1 MDHEN, CDR2 SYDVKM. The CDR3 DNA sequence: TGTGCCAGCAGCGACGCAGGACTAGCGCAGAGCTCCTACAATGAGCAGTTCTTC. This sequence encodes CASSDAGLAQSSYNEQFF.

The chain combines TRBV9 with TRBJ1-4; a weak D match, TRBD1 (6 bases). The CDR3 runs 15 residues. The germline V and J ends were trimmed by 4 bases and 6 bases, with 16 bases remaining between them. Germline CDR1 SGDLS, CDR2 YYNGEE. CDR3 loop: CASSPLGQGHEKLFF. In DNA, the CDR3 is TGTGCCAGCAGCCCCCTGGGGCAGGGGCATGAAAAACTGTTTTTT.

The chain carries TRBV7-2 and TRBJ2-7; tentative D call: TRBD2 (7 bases). This CDR3 comprises 15 residues. Germline V gives CDR1 SGHTA, CDR2 FQGNSA. V lost 1 base and J 3 bases, leaving 13 bases between the germline ends. The DNA of the CDR3 is TGTGCCAGCAGCTTAGGGGGGGGCTACCGCTACGAGCAGTACTTC. Its protein is CASSLGGGYRYEQYF. The full variable domain, with the rest looked up from reference TRBV7-2 and TRBJ2-7, is GAGVSQSPSNKVTEKGKDVELRCDPISGHTALYWYRQSLGQGLEFLIYFQGNSAPDKSGLPSDRFSAERTGGSVSTLTIQRTQQEDSAVYLCASSLGGGYRYEQYFGPGTRLTVT.

The chain carries TRBV25-1 and TRBJ1-1; no reliable D call. Germline V gene lookup returns CDR1 MGHDK and CDR2 SYGVNS. CDR3 size: 13 residues. With 6 bases removed from V and 6 bases from J, the gap between germline ends came to 14 bases. The CDR3 is CASRAGLFPEAFF. The CDR3 nucleotides are TGTGCCAGCAGGGCTGGACTGTTCCCTGAAGCTTTCTTT.